A single sample gave rise to the 31 T cell receptor beta chains below, sequenced in a study of shared clonotypes between healthy human individuals. Only in-frame clones appear in the TCRdb table, and some are missing; sequencing was by immunoSEQ multiplex PCR. The table includes some 2,000,000 clones, around 95% detected once. The sequenced sample was naive CD4+ T cells sorted from blood. Subset of the sample: CD45RA+ positively selected. All receptors derive from a man aged 18 to 30 in good health.

This chain connects TRBV4-2 to TRBJ2-2; 9 bases are shared with TRBD1. The germline V gene has CDR1 LGHNA and CDR2 YNFKEQ. Trimming at V came to 4 bases and at J to 5 bases, leaving 11 bases not matched to a gene. The CDR3 contains 17 residues. The CDR3 reads CASSPQLGTGITGELFF. The CDR3 DNA reads TGTGCCAGCAGCCCTCAACTCGGGACAGGGATTACCGGGGAGCTGTTTTTT.

This chain connects TRBV2 to TRBJ2-7, with D hard to call. Deletions cut 2 bases from V and 3 bases from J, with 20 bases between. The germline V gene has CDR1 SNHLY and CDR2 FYNNEI. The CDR3 contains 17 residues. CDR3 residues: CASSENLSIGPLYEQYF. The DNA of the CDR3 is TGTGCCAGCAGTGAAAATCTCTCCATCGGACCCCTCTACGAGCAGTACTTC.

CDR3 coding DNA: TGTGCCAGTAGTCAGGGAGCCATCTCCGCTGGGGTGAATGAAAAACTGTTTTTT. Protein: CASSQGAISAGVNEKLFF. This chain links TRBV19 with TRBJ1-4, with TRBD1 as a possible D gene (5 bases). This CDR3 comprises 18 residues. From germline, CDR1 is LNHDA and CDR2 SQIVND (reference sequence). Trimming took 5 bases from V and 5 from J, leaving 24 bases between them.

The gene calls are TRBV2 and TRBJ1-4; 10 bases agree with TRBD1. V lost 8 bases to trimming and J lost 3 bases; unmatched junction nucleotides: 9. CDR3 length equals 16 residues. Per the germline V gene, CDR1 is SNHLY and CDR2 is FYNNEI. The CDR3 region is CASRPTGGGSNEKLFF. In nucleotides, the CDR3 is TGTGCCAGCCGGCCGACAGGGGGCGGATCTAATGAAAAACTGTTTTTT.

On this clone: The sample contains more than one DNA sequence encoding this CDR3. This sequence joins TRBV7-9 and TRBJ1-5; D not resolved. CDR3 length: 13 residues. V lost 3 bases to trimming and J lost 6 bases, with 9 bases between them. Germline lookup yields CDR1 SEHNR and CDR2 FQNEAQ (reference sequence). CDR3 amino acids: CASSLEGPQPQHF. Written as DNA, the CDR3 is TGTGCCAGCAGCTTGGAGGGTCCTCAGCCCCAGCATTTT.

The genes are TRBV18 and TRBJ2-5, with D possibly being TRBD2 (5 bases). Trimming stripped 6 bases from V and 7 bases from J, with 15 bases between. This CDR3 region has 13 residues. Germline lookup yields CDR1 KGHSH and CDR2 LQKENI. CDR3 nucleotides: TGTGCCAGCTCGACGACGGGAATCTTGACCCAGTACTTC. Residues: CASSTTGILTQYF.

The chain uses TRBV18 and TRBJ1-1; TRBD1 matches 7 bases. CDR3 length: 15 amino acids. J gave up 2 bases and V 5 bases, and 8 bases lay outside the gene matches. The germline gives CDR1 KGHSH, CDR2 LQKENI. The CDR3 sequence: CASSKGQMLNTEAFF. CDR3 coding DNA: TGTGCCAGCTCAAAGGGACAGATGCTTAACACTGAAGCTTTCTTT.

This rearrangement joins TRBV7-9 to TRBJ2-1; TRBD2 agrees at 10 bases. V lost 1 base, J lost 8 bases, and 8 bases stayed unmatched. The CDR3 sequence is 16 residues long. Germline CDR1 reads SEHNR; CDR2 reads FQNEAQ (reference sequence). CDR3 amino acids: CASSLGSSGSFYEQFF. In DNA form, the CDR3 reads TGTGCCAGCAGCTTAGGGTCTAGCGGGAGTTTCTATGAGCAGTTCTTC. Full variable domain (rest looked up from reference TRBV7-9 and TRBJ2-1): DTGVSQNPRHKITKRGQNVTFRCDPISEHNRLYWYRQTLGQGPEFLTYFQNEAQLEKSRLLSDRFSAERPKGSFSTLEIQRTEQGDSAMYLCASSLGSSGSFYEQFFGPGTRLTVL.

Ten or more counts support this clone. The chain is built from TRBV5-6 and TRBJ1-5; 12 positions agree with TRBD1. V lost 5 bases and J lost 8; bases outside the gene matches: 8. CDR3 length equals 15 residues. Germline loops: CDR1 SGHDT, CDR2 YYEEEE. The chain's CDR3 is CASSRGTGGSEPQHF. The CDR3 nucleotides read TGTGCCAGCAGTCGCGGGACAGGGGGCTCTGAGCCCCAGCATTTT.

Points on this clone: Other DNA sequences in the sample encode the same CDR3. CDR3 sequence: CASSRQPNTEAFF. The CDR3 nucleotides are TGTGCCAGCAGTAGACAGCCGAACACTGAAGCTTTCTTT. The V gene is TRBV6-5, the J gene TRBJ1-1; D perhaps matches TRBD1 (5 bases). In germline, CDR1 is MNHEY, CDR2 SVGAGI. V was trimmed by 5 bases and J by 1 base, leaving 8 bases between them. This CDR3 region has 13 residues.

Notes on this clone: Other DNA sequences in the same sample also yield this CDR3. This chain joins TRBV27 and TRBJ2-7; no firm D call. The V gene's germline CDR1 is MNHEY and CDR2 SMNVEV (reference sequence). This CDR3 has 12 amino acids. With 3 bases removed from V and 1 base from J, the gap between germline ends came to 4 bases. The CDR3: CASSLRSYEQYF. The CDR3, as DNA: TGTGCCAGCAGTTTGCGGTCCTACGAGCAGTACTTC.

This chain uses TRBV5-4 with TRBJ2-7; 10 bases map to TRBD2. There are 15 residues in the CDR3. CDR1 and CDR2 from the germline V gene are SGHNT and YYREEE (reference sequence). With V trimmed by 3 bases and J by 5 bases, 8 bases remained unmatched. The CDR3 nucleotides read TGTGCCAGCAGCTCTGGGGCTAGCGGGAGCAACGAGCAGTACTTC. This translates into CASSSGASGSNEQYF.

The genes are TRBV5-4 and TRBJ1-3, with a weak D call TRBD1 (5 bases). The CDR3 loop spans 14 amino acids. The germline gives CDR1 SGHNT, CDR2 YYREEE (reference sequence). V was cut by 3 bases and J by 4 bases, with 11 bases left in between. The CDR3 DNA follows: TGTGCCAGCAGCTCCGGGACCTTAGGAAACACCATATATTTT. Translated, it gives CASSSGTLGNTIYF.

The J gene is TRBJ2-7, the V gene TRBV11-2; 12 positions agree with TRBD2. Unmatched junction bases numbered 3, after V lost 4 bases and J lost 2 bases. Germline CDR1 SGHAT, CDR2 FQNNGV. CDR3 length: 15 residues. CDR3 residues: CASSSTSGRTYEQYF. CDR3 in DNA: TGTGCCAGCAGCTCTACTAGCGGGAGGACCTACGAGCAGTACTTC. Variable domain in full (rest from reference TRBV11-2 and TRBJ2-7): EAGVAQSPRYKIIEKRQSVAFWCNPISGHATLYWYQQILGQGPKLLIQFQNNGVVDDSQLPKDRFSAERLKGVDSTLKIQPAKLEDSAVYLCASSSTSGRTYEQYFGPGTRLTVT.

The rearrangement joins TRBV19 to TRBJ1-6; D is undetermined. The CDR3 loop spans 13 amino acids. Germline V CDR1 and CDR2: LNHDA, SQIVND (reference sequence). V was clipped by 4 bases and J by 7 bases, with 8 bases between them. The CDR3 region has the DNA TGTGCCAGTAGTAGCCGGATGAATTCACCCCTCCACTTT. It encodes CASSSRMNSPLHF.

The genes are TRBV4-1 and TRBJ2-5; D is unclear. Per germline, CDR1 MGHRA and CDR2 YSYEKL. Deletions cut 1 base from V and 1 base from J, with 7 bases between. This CDR3 spans 14 amino acids. The CDR3 is CASSQGHLQETQYF. CDR3 coding DNA: TGCGCCAGCAGCCAAGGACACCTCCAAGAGACCCAGTACTTC.

J is TRBJ2-1 and V is TRBV2; D tentatively reads TRBD1 or TRBD2 (6 bases each). CDR3 length: 14 residues. The germline V gene encodes CDR1 SNHLY and CDR2 FYNNEI. V gave up 6 bases and J gave up 6 bases, with 15 bases separating them. The CDR3 here is CASSPQGRLNEQFF. Here the CDR3 DNA reads TGTGCCAGCAGCCCCCAGGGGAGGCTCAATGAGCAGTTCTTC.

The chain uses TRBV27 and TRBJ1-5; D uncertain. The germline V gene encodes CDR1 MNHEY and CDR2 SMNVEV (reference sequence). V was shortened by 6 bases and J by 0 bases, with 9 bases between the two germline ends. CDR3 length: 14 amino acids. CDR3 protein: CASRGSYSNQPQHF. The CDR3 nucleotides are TGTGCCAGCAGAGGGTCTTATAGCAATCAGCCCCAGCATTTT.

V gene TRBV6-1 combines with J gene TRBJ2-3; D gene uncertain. V lost 4 bases and J lost 2, with 16 bases in between. The CDR3 runs 16 residues. CDR1 and CDR2 (germline): MNHNS, SASEGT. CDR3 amino acids: CASSVEGYQVTDTQYF. The CDR3 nucleotides are TGTGCCAGCAGTGTGGAAGGTTACCAGGTCACAGATACGCAGTATTTT.

V and J are TRBV7-9 and TRBJ1-1; weak D call: TRBD1 (6 bases). Looked up from germline, CDR1 is SEHNR and CDR2 is FQNEAQ (reference sequence). V lost 2 bases and J lost 6, with 13 bases in between. This CDR3 has 14 residues. The CDR3 here is CASSLQGGLAEAFF. The CDR3 region has the DNA TGTGCCAGCAGCTTACAAGGGGGATTAGCTGAAGCTTTCTTT.

The chain is built from TRBV11-1 and TRBJ2-5; no reliable D call. The CDR3 sequence is 14 residues long. Looked up from germline, CDR1 is SGHAT and CDR2 is FQDESV (reference sequence). Trimming took off 1 base at V and 1 base at J, with 7 bases between the two ends. The CDR3 here is CASSLERVQETQYF. CDR3 DNA sequence: TGTGCCAGCAGCTTAGAAAGGGTCCAAGAGACCCAGTACTTC. The whole variable domain, remainder taken from reference TRBV11-1 and TRBJ2-5, is EAEVAQSPRYKITEKSQAVAFWCDPISGHATLYWYRQILGQGPELLVQFQDESVVDDSQLPKDRFSAERLKGVDSTLKIQPAELGDSAMYLCASSLERVQETQYFGPGTRLLVL.

The chain joins TRBV7-2 to TRBJ2-4; D is possibly TRBD1 (6 bases). V was trimmed by 1 base and J by 16 bases, leaving 17 bases between them. The CDR3 loop spans 13 amino acids. Germline CDR1 SGHTA, CDR2 FQGNSA. The CDR3 nucleotides are TGTGCCAGCAGCTTAGGGGCAGGGGAGAGTAATTACTTC. Its translation: CASSLGAGESNYF.

This clone was counted once. The genes are TRBV12-2 and TRBJ1-2; TRBD1, the D gene given by the table, was not confirmed from the DNA. TRBV12-2 constitutes a pseudogene. This CDR3 region has 16 residues. DNA for the CDR3: TGTGCAAGTCGCTTGGAAAGCCAGGTCATCGCTTCTGGCTACACCTTC. Its protein is CASRLESQVIASGYTF.

V gene TRBV12-5 combines with J gene TRBJ2-3; 11 nucleotides match TRBD2. Per germline, CDR1 LGHNT and CDR2 FRNRAP. The CDR3 consists of 16 residues. Losses at the gene ends were 1 base for V and 0 bases for J; bases not matched to a gene: 0. CDR3 DNA: TGTGCTAGTGGTTTGGGGACTAGCGGGAGCACAGATACGCAGTATTTT. As protein: CASGLGTSGSTDTQYF.

The rearrangement uses TRBV30 and TRBJ2-1; D is undetermined. The germline CDR1 and CDR2 sequences are GTSNPN and SVGIG (reference sequence). This CDR3 spans 15 amino acids. The V end was cut by 2 bases, the J end by 0 bases, with 11 bases between. The CDR3 sequence is CAWSSSSSSYNEQFF. CDR3 coding DNA: TGTGCCTGGAGTTCCAGCTCCAGCTCCTACAATGAGCAGTTCTTC.

V usage is TRBV4-3 and J usage is TRBJ2-5, with 8 bases matching TRBD2. Per the germline V gene, CDR1 is LGHNA and CDR2 is YSLEER. CDR3 length equals 16 residues. V gave up 4 bases and J gave up 2 bases; unmatched junction bases: 9. The CDR3 DNA reads as TGCGCCAGCAGCCTCATCCTAGCGGGCGTGCAAGAGACCCAGTACTTC. Encoded protein: CASSLILAGVQETQYF.

J is TRBJ2-2 and V is TRBV6-5, with D perhaps assigned TRBD1 or TRBD2 (6 bases each). Trimming pared 8 bases from V and 3 bases from J, leaving 16 bases between. The CDR3 loop spans 15 amino acids. Germline CDR1 MNHEY, CDR2 SVGAGI. The chain's CDR3 is CASGRGAFYTGELFF. DNA of the CDR3: TGTGCCAGCGGAAGGGGGGCCTTCTACACCGGGGAGCTGTTTTTT.

The chain recombines TRBV7-2 with TRBJ1-3, with 8 bases identical to TRBD1. The CDR3 has 16 residues. In germline, CDR1 is SGHTA, CDR2 FQGNSA. The V segment lost 3 bases and the J segment 4 bases; nucleotides outside the gene matches: 8. The CDR3 here is CASSFAQGAGGNTIYF. In DNA, the CDR3 is TGTGCCAGCAGCTTCGCCCAGGGGGCAGGAGGAAACACCATATATTTT.

The chain has TRBV6-5 and TRBJ2-7; TRBD2 matches 12 bases. Trimming cost V 5 bases and J 3 bases; bases outside gene matches: 5. The CDR3 totals 15 residues. Per the germline V gene, CDR1 is MNHEY and CDR2 is SVGAGI. The DNA for the CDR3 is TGTGCCAGCAGTACCGCTAGCGGGGGGGACTACGAGCAGTACTTC. Translation: CASSTASGGDYEQYF.

This clone has only one observation. The J gene is TRBJ2-3, the V gene TRBV5-5, with D tentatively TRBD1 (8 bases). The V and J ends lost 4 bases and 0 bases respectively, with 15 bases between them. Germline V gene lookup returns CDR1 SGHKS and CDR2 YYEKEE (reference sequence). This CDR3 is 16 amino acids long. CDR3 protein: CASSQGAGVSTDTQYF. CDR3 bases: TGTGCCAGCAGCCAGGGGGCGGGGGTCAGCACAGATACGCAGTATTTT.

The chain joins TRBV27 to TRBJ1-6, with 7 bases fitting TRBD1. The CDR3 has 17 residues. The germline gives CDR1 MNHEY, CDR2 SMNVEV (reference sequence). V dropped 4 bases and J dropped 5; count of bases not matched to a gene: 11. The CDR3 sequence: CASSSPSPGQNNSPLHF. The CDR3 coding sequence is TGTGCCAGCAGTTCCCCCTCCCCGGGACAGAATAATTCACCCCTCCACTTT.